This T cell receptor beta chain was recorded in a study of cytomegalovirus exposure and HLA in healthy donors. Study-level findings and limits: A later analysis showed that HLA-associated TCR beta chains had undergone more clonal expansion than equally common others.

V was clipped by 7 bases and J by 8 bases; unmatched bases: 4. The germline V gene encodes CDR1 SQVTM and CDR2 ANQGSEA. The CDR3 covers 13 residues. Of note for this clone: Its target is not known.

PCR used 60 Vbeta primers and 13 Jbeta primers. Sequencing used immunoSEQ multiplex PCR; TCRdb keeps in-frame clones, though not all of them. The repertoire table contains about 140,000 clones. The sequenced sample was PBMCs. This TCR was recovered from a woman aged 18-29 years in good health and CMV-seronegative. The V and J genes are TRBV29-1 and TRBJ1-6, with 11 bases identical to TRBD1. The CDR3, as DNA: TGCAGCGCCAGGACAGGGGGCGATTCACCCCTCCACTTT. It specifies CSARTGGDSPLHF.